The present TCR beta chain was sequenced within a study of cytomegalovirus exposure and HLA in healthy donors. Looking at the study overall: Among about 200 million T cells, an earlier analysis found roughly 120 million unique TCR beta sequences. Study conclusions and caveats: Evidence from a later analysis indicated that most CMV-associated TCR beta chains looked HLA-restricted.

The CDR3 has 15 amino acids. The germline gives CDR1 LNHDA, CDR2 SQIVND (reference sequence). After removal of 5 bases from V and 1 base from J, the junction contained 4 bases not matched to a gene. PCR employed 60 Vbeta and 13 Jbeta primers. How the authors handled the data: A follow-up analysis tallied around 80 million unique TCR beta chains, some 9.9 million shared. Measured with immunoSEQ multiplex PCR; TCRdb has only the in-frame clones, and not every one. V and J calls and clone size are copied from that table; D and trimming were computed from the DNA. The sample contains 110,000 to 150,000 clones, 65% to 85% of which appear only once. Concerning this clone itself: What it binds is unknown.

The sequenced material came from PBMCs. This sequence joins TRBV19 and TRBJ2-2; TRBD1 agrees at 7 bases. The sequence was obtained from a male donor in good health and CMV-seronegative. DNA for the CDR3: TGTGCCAGTAGTCAGACAGGGATGAACACCGGGGAGCTGTTTTTT. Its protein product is CASSQTGMNTGELFF.